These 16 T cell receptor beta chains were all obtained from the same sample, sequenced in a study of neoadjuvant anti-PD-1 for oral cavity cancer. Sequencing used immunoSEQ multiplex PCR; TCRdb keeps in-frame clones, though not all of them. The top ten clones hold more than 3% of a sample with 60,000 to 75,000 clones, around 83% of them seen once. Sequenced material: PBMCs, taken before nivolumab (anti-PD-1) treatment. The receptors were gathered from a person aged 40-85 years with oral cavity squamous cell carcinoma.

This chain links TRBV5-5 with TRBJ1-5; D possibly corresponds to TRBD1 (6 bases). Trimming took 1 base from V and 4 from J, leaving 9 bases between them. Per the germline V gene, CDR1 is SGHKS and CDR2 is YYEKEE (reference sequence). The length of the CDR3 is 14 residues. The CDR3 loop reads CASSLKQGNQPQHF. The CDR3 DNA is TGTGCCAGCAGCTTGAAACAGGGAAATCAGCCCCAGCATTTT.

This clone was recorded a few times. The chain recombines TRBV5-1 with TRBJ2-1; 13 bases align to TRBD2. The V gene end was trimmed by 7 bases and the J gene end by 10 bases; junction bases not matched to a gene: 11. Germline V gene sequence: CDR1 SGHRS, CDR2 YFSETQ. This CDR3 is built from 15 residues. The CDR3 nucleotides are TGCGCCAGCCGCCTCACTAGCGGGAGGGATGGCGAGCAGTTCTTC. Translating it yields CASRLTSGRDGEQFF.

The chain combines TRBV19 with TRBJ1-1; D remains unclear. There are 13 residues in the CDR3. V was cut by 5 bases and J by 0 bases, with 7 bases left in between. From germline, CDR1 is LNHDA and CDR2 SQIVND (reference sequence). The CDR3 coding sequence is TGTGCCAGTAGTGTCACCATGAACACTGAAGCTTTCTTT. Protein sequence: CASSVTMNTEAFF.

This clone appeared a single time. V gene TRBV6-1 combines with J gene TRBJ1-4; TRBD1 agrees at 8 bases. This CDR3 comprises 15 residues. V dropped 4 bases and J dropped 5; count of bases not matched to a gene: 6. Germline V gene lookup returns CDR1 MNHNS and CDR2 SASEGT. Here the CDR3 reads CASSGYTGGNEKLFF. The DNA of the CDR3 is TGTGCCAGCAGTGGCTATACAGGGGGGAATGAAAAACTGTTTTTT.

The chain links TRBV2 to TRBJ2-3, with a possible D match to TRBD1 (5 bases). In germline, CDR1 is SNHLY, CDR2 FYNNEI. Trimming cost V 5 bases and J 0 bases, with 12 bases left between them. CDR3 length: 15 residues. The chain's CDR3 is CASSRRQTSTDTQYF. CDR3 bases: TGTGCCAGCAGTCGGCGACAGACTAGCACAGATACGCAGTATTTT.

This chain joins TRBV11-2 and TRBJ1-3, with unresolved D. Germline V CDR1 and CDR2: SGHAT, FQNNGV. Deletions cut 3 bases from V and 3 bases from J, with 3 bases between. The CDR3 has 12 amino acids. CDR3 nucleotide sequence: TGTGCCAGCAGCTTCGGTGGAAACACCATATATTTT. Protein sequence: CASSFGGNTIYF.

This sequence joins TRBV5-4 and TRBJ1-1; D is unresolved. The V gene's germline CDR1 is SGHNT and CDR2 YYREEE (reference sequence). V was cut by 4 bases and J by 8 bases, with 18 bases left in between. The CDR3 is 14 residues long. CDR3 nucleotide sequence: TGTGCCAGCAGCGCTGCACCTCTCTACTCGGAAGCTTTCTTT. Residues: CASSAAPLYSEAFF.

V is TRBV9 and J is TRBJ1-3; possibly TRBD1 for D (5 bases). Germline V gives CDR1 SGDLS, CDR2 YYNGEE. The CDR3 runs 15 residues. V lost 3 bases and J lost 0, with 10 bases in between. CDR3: CASSARQFSGNTIYF. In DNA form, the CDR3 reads TGTGCCAGCAGCGCCCGACAGTTCTCTGGAAACACCATATATTTT.

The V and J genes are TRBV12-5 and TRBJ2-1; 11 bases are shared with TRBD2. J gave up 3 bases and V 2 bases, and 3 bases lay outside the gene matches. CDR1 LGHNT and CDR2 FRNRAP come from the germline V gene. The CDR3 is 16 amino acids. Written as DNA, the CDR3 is TGTGCTAGTGGTTTGCCGGGACTAGCGGTCTACAATGAGCAGTTCTTC. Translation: CASGLPGLAVYNEQFF.

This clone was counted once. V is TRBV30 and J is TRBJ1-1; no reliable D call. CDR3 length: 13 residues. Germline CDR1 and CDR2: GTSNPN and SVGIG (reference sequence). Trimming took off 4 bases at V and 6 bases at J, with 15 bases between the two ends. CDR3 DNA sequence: TGTGCCTGGATCGGACTAGGTGTTTCTGAAGCTTTCTTT. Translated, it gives CAWIGLGVSEAFF.

CDR3 sequence (DNA): TGTGCCAGCAGCCGCGGACAGAACACTGAAGCTTTCTTT. It codes for CASSRGQNTEAFF. The chain links TRBV11-1 to TRBJ1-1, with D possibly matching TRBD1 (5 bases). The ends were cut back, 5 bases at V and 1 base at J, with 8 bases in the middle. Germline V gives CDR1 SGHAT, CDR2 FQDESV (reference sequence). The CDR3 sequence is 13 residues long.

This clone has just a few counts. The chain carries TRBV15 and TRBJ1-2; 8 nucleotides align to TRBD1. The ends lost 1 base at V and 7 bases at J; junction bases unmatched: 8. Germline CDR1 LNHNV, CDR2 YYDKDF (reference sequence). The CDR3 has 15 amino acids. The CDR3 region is CATSRGGGGQGGYTF. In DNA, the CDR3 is TGTGCCACCAGCAGAGGGGGGGGCGGACAGGGTGGCTACACCTTC.

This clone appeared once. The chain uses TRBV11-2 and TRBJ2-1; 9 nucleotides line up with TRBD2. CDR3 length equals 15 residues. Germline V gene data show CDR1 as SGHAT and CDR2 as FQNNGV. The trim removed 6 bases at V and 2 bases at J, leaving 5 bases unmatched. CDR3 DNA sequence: TGTGCCAGCAGACGGTTAGCGGGGGCCTACAATGAGCAGTTCTTC. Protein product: CASRRLAGAYNEQFF. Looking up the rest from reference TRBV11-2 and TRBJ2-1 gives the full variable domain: EAGVAQSPRYKIIEKRQSVAFWCNPISGHATLYWYQQILGQGPKLLIQFQNNGVVDDSQLPKDRFSAERLKGVDSTLKIQPAKLEDSAVYLCASRRLAGAYNEQFFGPGTRLTVL.

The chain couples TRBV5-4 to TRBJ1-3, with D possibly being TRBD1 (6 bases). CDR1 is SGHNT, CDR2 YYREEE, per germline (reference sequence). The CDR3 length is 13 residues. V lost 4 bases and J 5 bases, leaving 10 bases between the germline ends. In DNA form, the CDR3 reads TGTGCCAGCAGCGCACAGGGTAGAAACACCATATATTTT. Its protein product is CASSAQGRNTIYF.

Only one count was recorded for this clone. The chain's CDR3 is CAISESGDTQYF. CDR3 bases: TGTGCCATCAGTGAGTCGGGGGATACGCAGTATTTT. The chain links TRBV10-3 to TRBJ2-3; no clear D gene. The V gene's germline CDR1 is ENHRY and CDR2 SYGVKD. There are 12 residues in the CDR3. The V and J ends lost 0 bases and 6 bases respectively, with 4 bases between them.

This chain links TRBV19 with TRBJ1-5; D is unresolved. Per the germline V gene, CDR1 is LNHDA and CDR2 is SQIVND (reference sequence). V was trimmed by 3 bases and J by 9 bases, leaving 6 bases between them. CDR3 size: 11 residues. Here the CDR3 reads CASSIGGPQHF. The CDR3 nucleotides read TGTGCCAGTAGTATCGGCGGGCCCCAGCATTTT.